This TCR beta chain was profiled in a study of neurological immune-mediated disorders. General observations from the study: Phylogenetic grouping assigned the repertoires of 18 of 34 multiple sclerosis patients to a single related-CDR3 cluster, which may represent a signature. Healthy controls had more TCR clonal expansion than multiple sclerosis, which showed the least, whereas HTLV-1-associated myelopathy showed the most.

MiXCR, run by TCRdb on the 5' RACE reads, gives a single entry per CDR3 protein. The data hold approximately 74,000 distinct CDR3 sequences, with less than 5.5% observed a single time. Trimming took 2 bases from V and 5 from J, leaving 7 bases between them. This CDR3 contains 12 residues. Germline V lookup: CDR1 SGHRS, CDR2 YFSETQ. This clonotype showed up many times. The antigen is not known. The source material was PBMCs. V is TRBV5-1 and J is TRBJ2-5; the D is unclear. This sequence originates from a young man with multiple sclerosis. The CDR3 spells CASSFGFETQYF. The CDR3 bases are TGCGCCAGCAGCTTCGGGTTCGAGACCCAGTACTTC.